These 29 T cell receptor beta chains were sequenced from one sample in a study of shared clonotypes between healthy human individuals. Generated by immunoSEQ multiplex PCR, the TCRdb table keeps only in-frame clones and is missing some. The profile shows about 510,000 clones, approximately 95% of them singletons. Material for sequencing was naive CD4+ T cells sorted from blood. Subset denoted: CD45RA+ positively selected. All receptors come from a young woman in good health.

CDR3 residues: CASNSPGLFSGVGQPQHF. The CDR3 nucleotides read TGTGCCAGCAACTCACCGGGACTTTTTTCTGGGGTCGGTCAGCCCCAGCATTTT. The V gene is TRBV28, the J gene TRBJ1-5; tentative D call: TRBD1 (5 bases). This CDR3 has 18 residues. Trimming took off 7 bases at V and 6 bases at J, with 28 bases between the two ends. CDR1 MDHEN and CDR2 SYDVKM come from the germline V gene.

This clone showed up just once. V usage is TRBV7-9 and J usage is TRBJ2-7; 7 bases match TRBD1. Germline loops: CDR1 SEHNR, CDR2 FQNEAQ (reference sequence). This CDR3 has 12 residues. Germline trimming cut 4 bases from V and 6 bases from J; bases unmatched to any gene: 3. For the CDR3, the DNA is TGTGCCAGCAGCTCGACAGGGACCGAGCAGTACTTC. Translated, it gives CASSSTGTEQYF.

V gene TRBV5-1 combines with J gene TRBJ2-1; 14 nucleotides line up with TRBD2. Germline lookup yields CDR1 SGHRS and CDR2 YFSETQ. This CDR3 comprises 16 residues. Unmatched junction bases numbered 4, after V lost 5 bases and J lost 3 bases. This CDR3 reads CASRTGTSGSYNEQFF. CDR3 nucleotide sequence: TGCGCCAGCAGAACTGGGACTAGCGGGAGCTACAATGAGCAGTTCTTC.

A remark on this clone: The identical CDR3 is also encoded by other nucleotide sequences in the sample. This chain connects TRBV5-1 to TRBJ1-3, with 9 nucleotides matching TRBD1. CDR1 and CDR2 (germline): SGHRS, YFSETQ. The junction had 2 bases not matched to a gene; V was cut back by 3 bases and J by 4 bases. The CDR3 has 14 residues. In DNA, the CDR3 is TGCGCCAGCAGCTCCGGACAGGGGGGAAACACCATATATTTT. This codes for CASSSGQGGNTIYF.

The V call is TRBV25-1, the J call TRBJ2-7; a possible D gene is TRBD1 (5 bases). This CDR3 spans 13 amino acids. V was shortened by 5 bases and J by 1 base, with 9 bases between the two germline ends. Germline CDR1 is MGHDK and CDR2 is SYGVNS. The CDR3 protein is CASSHGHSYEQYF. CDR3 nucleotide sequence: TGTGCCAGCAGTCACGGACATTCCTACGAGCAGTACTTC.

The chain is built from TRBV6-1 and TRBJ1-5; 7 bases agree with TRBD1. The germline gives CDR1 MNHNS, CDR2 SASEGT. V lost 4 bases and J lost 9; bases outside the gene matches: 15. The CDR3 is 16 amino acids. The CDR3 bases are TGTGCCAGCAGTGCCCTATGGGGGGGACAGCCTGGGCCCCAGCATTTT. The encoded protein is CASSALWGGQPGPQHF.

This sequence joins TRBV5-1 and TRBJ2-4; D remains unclear. Trimming cost V 0 bases and J 7 bases, with 8 bases left between them. Germline CDR1 and CDR2: SGHRS and YFSETQ. The CDR3 is made up of 13 amino acids. In nucleotides, the CDR3 is TGCGCCAGCAGCTTGGGTACCGGGAACATTCAGTACTTC. Translation gives CASSLGTGNIQYF.

The J gene is TRBJ2-7, the V gene TRBV11-2; 10 bases match TRBD1. After removal of 5 bases from V and 7 bases from J, the junction contained 11 bases not matched to a gene. The germline gives CDR1 SGHAT, CDR2 FQNNGV. CDR3 size: 15 residues. The CDR3 protein is CASSPIDRGQREQYF. Here the CDR3 DNA reads TGTGCCAGCAGCCCCATCGACAGGGGGCAAAGGGAGCAGTACTTC.

V usage is TRBV7-9 and J usage is TRBJ2-1; D is perhaps TRBD2 (5 bases). Trimming took off 2 bases at V and 5 bases at J, with 19 bases between the two ends. The CDR3 length is 17 residues. CDR1 and CDR2 (germline): SEHNR, FQNEAQ (reference sequence). This chain's CDR3 is CASSLIGVPPKNNEQFF. DNA of the CDR3: TGTGCCAGCAGCTTAATCGGGGTGCCCCCGAAGAACAATGAGCAGTTCTTC.

V is TRBV19 and J is TRBJ2-7; 14 positions agree with TRBD2. CDR3 size: 17 residues. The germline gives CDR1 LNHDA, CDR2 SQIVND (reference sequence). Unmatched junction bases numbered 7, after V lost 4 bases and J lost 2 bases. The CDR3 DNA reads as TGTGCCAGTAGTAAGGGACTAGCGGGAGTGCCCCCCTACGAGCAGTACTTC. It specifies CASSKGLAGVPPYEQYF.

The V call is TRBV6-1, the J call TRBJ1-2; D not certain. The CDR3 has 16 residues. V dropped 3 bases and J dropped 3 bases, with 17 bases sitting between them. Germline V gives CDR1 MNHNS, CDR2 SASEGT. In DNA form, the CDR3 reads TGTGCCAGCAGTGACGGAGGGCCTCGTTACTACTATGGCTACACCTTC. Translated: CASSDGGPRYYYGYTF.

This clone was picked up one time. The chain recombines TRBV7-6 with TRBJ2-2; D might be TRBD1 or TRBD2, each matching 5 bases. The germline V gene has CDR1 SGHVS and CDR2 FNYEAQ. V was pared by 4 bases and J by 2 bases, with 11 bases between. This CDR3 has 15 amino acids. Here the CDR3 DNA reads TGTGCCAGCAGCTCTCCGGGACCAAACACCGGGGAGCTGTTTTTT. It translates to CASSSPGPNTGELFF.

The J gene is TRBJ2-7, the V gene TRBV10-3, with D possibly matching TRBD1 (5 bases). V gave up 2 bases and J gave up 3 bases, with 8 bases separating them. This CDR3 is 13 amino acids long. Germline V lookup: CDR1 ENHRY, CDR2 SYGVKD. In DNA form, the CDR3 reads TGTGCCATCAGTGAGGCAGGGTTCTACGAGCAGTACTTC. This encodes CAISEAGFYEQYF.

This sequence joins TRBV7-2 and TRBJ2-5; 14 bases fit TRBD2. The end of the DNA is better explained by TRBJ2-7, so the J call may be wrong. This CDR3 is built from 18 residues. Germline CDR1 reads SGHTA; CDR2 reads FQGNSA. DNA for the CDR3: TGTGCCAGCAGCTTACGGACTAGCGGGAGGAGGGTGGATTACGAGCAGTACTTC. Protein sequence: CASSLRTSGRRVDYEQYF.

V usage is TRBV10-3 and J usage is TRBJ1-2; a possible D gene is TRBD1 (5 bases). The V gene's germline CDR1 is ENHRY and CDR2 SYGVKD. V lost 6 bases to trimming and J lost 0 bases, with 8 bases between them. The CDR3 spans 13 residues. The CDR3 reads CAIRGESNYGYTF. In nucleotides, the CDR3 is TGTGCCATCAGGGGGGAATCTAACTATGGCTACACCTTC.

The chain is built from TRBV18 and TRBJ2-1; no clear D gene. From germline, CDR1 is KGHSH and CDR2 LQKENI. The CDR3 extends over 13 amino acids. The V end was cut by 2 bases, the J end by 7 bases, with 9 bases between. CDR3 coding DNA: TGTGCCAGCTCACCAGGCTGGTTAAATGAGCAGTTCTTC. This sequence encodes CASSPGWLNEQFF.

This chain joins TRBV5-1 and TRBJ2-1, with a weak D call TRBD2 (6 bases). Germline-derived CDR1 and CDR2 are SGHRS and YFSETQ. The CDR3 consists of 16 residues. The V end was cut by 7 bases, the J end by 0 bases, with 17 bases between. CDR3 in DNA: TGCGCCAGCTTGCAGGATGGGGGGAGCTCCTACAATGAGCAGTTCTTC. It is translated as CASLQDGGSSYNEQFF.

This rearrangement joins TRBV19 to TRBJ1-3; 12 nucleotides align to TRBD1. From germline, CDR1 is LNHDA and CDR2 SQIVND (reference sequence). Trimming removed 8 bases from V and 2 bases from J; junction bases left unmatched: 4. There are 15 residues in the CDR3. CDR3 nucleotides: TGTGCCAGTGGGACAGGGGGCTATGCTGGAAACACCATATATTTT. As protein: CASGTGGYAGNTIYF.

This chain connects TRBV2 to TRBJ1-2; D perhaps matches TRBD1 (6 bases). V was pared by 6 bases and J by 1 base, with 15 bases between. Germline values: CDR1 SNHLY, CDR2 FYNNEI. CDR3 length: 15 residues. CDR3 in amino acids: CASSTPRGRNYGYTF. The DNA for the CDR3 is TGTGCCAGCAGCACGCCCAGGGGACGTAACTATGGCTACACCTTC.

The rearrangement joins TRBV6-5 to TRBJ2-7; unclear D gene. Trimming removed 5 bases from V and 2 bases from J, with 7 bases in between. In germline, CDR1 is MNHEY, CDR2 SVGAGI. CDR3 size: 12 residues. DNA of the CDR3: TGTGCCAGCAGTCCACGACCCTACGAGCAGTACTTC. It codes for CASSPRPYEQYF.

The chain combines TRBV5-4 with TRBJ2-1; D gene ambiguous. The germline V gene has CDR1 SGHNT and CDR2 YYREEE (reference sequence). With 3 bases removed from V and 5 bases from J, the gap between germline ends came to 6 bases. This CDR3 has 12 amino acids. The CDR3 here is CASSSAHNEQFF. The CDR3 DNA sequence: TGTGCCAGCAGCTCGGCCCACAATGAGCAGTTCTTC. Looking up the rest from reference TRBV5-4 and TRBJ2-1 gives the full variable domain: ETGVTQSPTHLIKTRGQQVTLRCSSQSGHNTVSWYQQALGQGPQFIFQYYREEENGRGNFPPRFSGLQFPNYSSELNVNALELDDSALYLCASSSAHNEQFFGPGTRLTVL.

The chain is built from TRBV28 and TRBJ2-7; D tentatively fits TRBD1 or TRBD2 (5 bases each). Trimming took 5 bases from V and 2 from J, leaving 19 bases between them. This CDR3 region has 16 residues. CDR1 MDHEN and CDR2 SYDVKM come from the germline V gene. The CDR3 DNA sequence: TGTGCCAGCAGTCCTCCCCCCGGGACGGGACCCTACGAGCAGTACTTC. Translating gives CASSPPPGTGPYEQYF.

The V gene is TRBV5-1, the J gene TRBJ2-7; weak D call: TRBD2 (5 bases). Germline V gene sequence: CDR1 SGHRS, CDR2 YFSETQ. The CDR3 runs to 15 residues. Trimming took off 0 bases at V and 0 bases at J, with 10 bases between the two ends. The CDR3 region has the DNA TGCGCCAGCAGCTTGGACCCAGCGGACTCCTACGAGCAGTACTTC. Its protein product is CASSLDPADSYEQYF. Full variable domain (outside the CDR3, taken from reference TRBV5-1 and TRBJ2-7): KAGVTQTPRYLIKTRGQQVTLSCSPISGHRSVSWYQQTPGQGLQFLFEYFSETQRNKGNFPGRFSGRQFSNSRSEMNVSTLELGDSALYLCASSLDPADSYEQYFGPGTRLTVT.

The chain joins TRBV9 to TRBJ1-4; 9 positions match TRBD1. The germline gives CDR1 SGDLS, CDR2 YYNGEE. V lost 3 bases to trimming and J lost 6 bases; unmatched junction nucleotides: 6. CDR3 length: 15 residues. The CDR3 nucleotides are TGTGCCAGCAGCGGAAGCCGGGACAGGGATGAAAAACTGTTTTTT. Its translation: CASSGSRDRDEKLFF.

V is TRBV28 and J is TRBJ2-6; 10 bases map to TRBD1. The V gene's germline CDR1 is MDHEN and CDR2 SYDVKM. V was pared by 4 bases and J by 4 bases, with 4 bases of the junction left unmatched. The CDR3 has 16 residues. The CDR3 is CASSSGTGEGANVLTF. Here the CDR3 DNA reads TGTGCCAGCAGTTCCGGGACAGGGGAGGGGGCCAACGTCCTGACTTTC.

The chain is built from TRBV28 and TRBJ2-7; D may be TRBD1 or TRBD2 (5 bases each). Trimming shortened V by 1 base and J by 4 bases, and 20 bases separated the two germline ends. The CDR3 contains 17 residues. Germline V CDR1 and CDR2: MDHEN, SYDVKM. Here the CDR3 reads CASSLYPSQGPRYEQYF. For the CDR3, the DNA is TGTGCCAGCAGTTTATACCCTTCGCAGGGACCAAGATACGAGCAGTACTTC.

J is TRBJ2-4 and V is TRBV4-1; D may be TRBD2 (6 bases). The germline V gene encodes CDR1 MGHRA and CDR2 YSYEKL. CDR3 length: 17 amino acids. Trimming cost V 1 base and J 0 bases, with 13 bases left between them. The CDR3 loop is CASSQGRGELAKNIQYF. Here the CDR3 DNA reads TGCGCCAGCAGCCAAGGGAGGGGAGAGTTAGCCAAAAACATTCAGTACTTC.

The V and J genes are TRBV18 and TRBJ1-1; no reliable D call. With 2 bases removed from V and 1 base from J, the gap between germline ends came to 8 bases. Germline lookup yields CDR1 KGHSH and CDR2 LQKENI. The CDR3 length is 14 residues. The DNA for the CDR3 is TGTGCCAGCTCACCAGTCGGAACGAACACTGAAGCTTTCTTT. Translated, it gives CASSPVGTNTEAFF.

The chain recombines TRBV6-6 with TRBJ1-2, with D possibly matching TRBD1 (6 bases). The CDR3 contains 14 residues. Germline V gene lookup returns CDR1 MNHNY and CDR2 SVGAGI (reference sequence). Between the trimmed V and J ends, which lost 7 bases and 7 bases, there was a span of 19 bases. CDR3 sequence reads: CASTPDSGSGGYTF. The CDR3 DNA reads TGTGCCAGCACCCCGGACAGTGGTAGTGGTGGCTACACCTTC.